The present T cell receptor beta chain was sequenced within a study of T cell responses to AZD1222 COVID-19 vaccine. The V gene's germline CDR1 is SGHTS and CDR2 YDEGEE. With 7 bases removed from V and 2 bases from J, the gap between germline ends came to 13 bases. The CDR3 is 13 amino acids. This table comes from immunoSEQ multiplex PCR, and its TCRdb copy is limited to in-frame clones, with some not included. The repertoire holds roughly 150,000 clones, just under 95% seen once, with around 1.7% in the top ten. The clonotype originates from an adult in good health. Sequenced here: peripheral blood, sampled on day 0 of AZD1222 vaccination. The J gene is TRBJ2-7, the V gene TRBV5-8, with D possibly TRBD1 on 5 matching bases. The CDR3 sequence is CASHARVTYEQYF. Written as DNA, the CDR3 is TGTGCCAGCCATGCCAGGGTTACCTACGAGCAGTACTTC.